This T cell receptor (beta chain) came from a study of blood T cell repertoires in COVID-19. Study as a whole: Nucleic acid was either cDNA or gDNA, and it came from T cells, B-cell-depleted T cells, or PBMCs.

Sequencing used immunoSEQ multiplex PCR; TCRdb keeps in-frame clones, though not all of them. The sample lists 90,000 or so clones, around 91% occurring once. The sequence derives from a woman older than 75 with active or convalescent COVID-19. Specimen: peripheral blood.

The CDR3 DNA is TGTGCCAGCAGCCAACTAGACAGGGTCCGAAACACCATATATTTT. It encodes CASSQLDRVRNTIYF. The rearrangement links TRBV7-2 to TRBJ1-3; 7 bases map to TRBD1. Germline CDR1 is SGHTA and CDR2 is FQGNSA. This CDR3 contains 15 residues. J lost 5 bases, V lost 5 bases, and 9 bases had no gene match.